The subject of this entry is one T cell receptor beta chain. Sample time point: pretreatment peripheral blood. Each patient gave between 1 and 8 samples of peripheral blood mononuclear cells, which were collected pretreatment and during treatment. This record belongs to a study of PD-L1 blockade in urothelial cancer. About the research overall: Analyses used blood from 3 weeks (second dose) and 6 weeks after treatment start. Blood samples had a median of approximately 150,000 T cells, tens of thousands of unique TCRs, and clonality 0.08 to 0.09.

The V gene's germline CDR1 is SGHDT and CDR2 YYEEEE. The CDR3 length is 14 residues. V lost 4 bases and J 4 bases, leaving 14 bases between the germline ends. What went into each PCR as a spike was synthetic TCR analog templates. Only in-frame clones appear in the TCRdb table, and some are missing; sequencing was by immunoSEQ multiplex PCR. The sample includes 70,000 to 95,000 clones, around 92% of them seen just once. The chain is built from TRBV5-6 and TRBJ1-2; a possible D gene is TRBD1 (6 bases). The receptor comes from an elderly woman with urothelial cancer. Material: PBMCs, obtained around atezolizumab (anti-PD-L1) treatment. The chain's CDR3 is CASSQATGIYGYTF. The CDR3 nucleotides read TGTGCCAGCAGCCAAGCTACAGGGATCTATGGCTACACCTTC.